This entry lists 7 T cell receptor beta chains sequenced from one sample in a study of response to subunit inactivated influenza vaccine. MiXCR was run by TCRdb on the RT-PCR reads, yielding one entry per CDR3 protein. The data show 860,000 or so distinct CDR3 sequences, roughly 20% seen once. The starting material was PBMCs from blood, obtained around 5 days after vaccination. Receptors were obtained from a man aged 45-65 years who received an inactivated influenza vaccine.

This clonotype turned up a few times. V and J are TRBV5-5 and TRBJ2-3; weak D call: TRBD1 (5 bases). Germline-derived CDR1 and CDR2 are SGHKS and YYEKEE (reference sequence). V was pared by 0 bases and J by 6 bases, with 20 bases between. This CDR3 region has 17 residues. The DNA of the CDR3 is TGTGCCAGCAGCTTGGGAGAGTGGAGACAGTTTATGGATACGCAGTATTTT. This gives the protein CASSLGEWRQFMDTQYF.

The gene calls are TRBV27 and TRBJ1-1; TRBD1 might be the D (6 bases). Trimming stripped 6 bases from V and 6 bases from J, with 14 bases between. This CDR3 has 13 amino acids. Looked up from germline, CDR1 is MNHEY and CDR2 is SMNVEV (reference sequence). The CDR3 sequence is CASRTQGFAEAFF. CDR3 nucleotide sequence: TGTGCCAGCAGAACACAGGGATTCGCTGAAGCTTTCTTT.

This clonotype was picked up a small number of times. This sequence joins TRBV9 and TRBJ2-3; D gene uncertain. V was clipped by 3 bases and J by 2 bases, with 19 bases between them. In germline, CDR1 is SGDLS, CDR2 YYNGEE. The CDR3 contains 17 residues. In nucleotides, the CDR3 is TGTGCCAGCAGCGCAAGACCTCAGGAGACCTACACAGATACGCAGTATTTT. This gives the protein CASSARPQETYTDTQYF.

The chain links TRBV18 to TRBJ1-2, with D tentatively TRBD1 (5 bases). V dropped 2 bases and J dropped 3 bases, with 13 bases sitting between them. This CDR3 spans 15 amino acids. Looked up from germline, CDR1 is KGHSH and CDR2 is LQKENI. The CDR3 bases are TGTGCCAGCTCACCAGCCCCCATAGGGGACTATGGCTACACCTTC. Translated, it gives CASSPAPIGDYGYTF.

This clonotype was recorded a few times. CDR3 loop: CASSVAPQDIQYF. Written as DNA, the CDR3 is TGTGCCAGCAGCGTAGCTCCACAGGACATTCAGTACTTC. The chain uses TRBV9 and TRBJ2-4; the D gene is possibly TRBD1 (5 bases). The CDR3 covers 13 residues. Germline V gene data show CDR1 as SGDLS and CDR2 as YYNGEE. V was clipped by 0 bases and J by 8 bases, with 9 bases between them.

A few counts support this clonotype. V and J are TRBV9 and TRBJ2-7; no definite D call. Trimming removed 4 bases from V and 2 bases from J, with 19 bases in between. The CDR3 sequence is 16 residues long. Germline CDR1 reads SGDLS; CDR2 reads YYNGEE. The CDR3 region is CASSPAEGRATYEQYF. As DNA, the CDR3 is TGTGCCAGCAGCCCCGCTGAAGGACGGGCCACCTACGAGCAGTACTTC.

The chain couples TRBV11-2 to TRBJ2-1; 13 bases are shared with TRBD2. CDR1 and CDR2 (germline): SGHAT, FQNNGV. V lost 5 bases, J lost 6 bases, and 4 bases stayed unmatched. The CDR3 covers 15 residues. CDR3 bases: TGTGCCAGCAGCCAACTAGCGGGAGGGCCCAATGAGCAGTTCTTC. It encodes CASSQLAGGPNEQFF.